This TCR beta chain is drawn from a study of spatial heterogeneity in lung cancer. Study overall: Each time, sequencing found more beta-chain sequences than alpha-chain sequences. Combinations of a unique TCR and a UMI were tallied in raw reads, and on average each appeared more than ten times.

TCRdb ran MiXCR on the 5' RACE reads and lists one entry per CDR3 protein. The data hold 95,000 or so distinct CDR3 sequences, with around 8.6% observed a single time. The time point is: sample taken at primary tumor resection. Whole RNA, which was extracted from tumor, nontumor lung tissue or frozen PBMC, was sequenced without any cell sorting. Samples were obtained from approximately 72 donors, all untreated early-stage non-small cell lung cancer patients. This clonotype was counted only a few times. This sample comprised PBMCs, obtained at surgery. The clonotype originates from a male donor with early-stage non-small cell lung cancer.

CDR3 in DNA: TGTGCCAGCAGTTTCAATTTAAGGGACAGGGACTTCGAGCAGTACTTC. This sequence encodes CASSFNLRDRDFEQYF. The chain joins TRBV12-3 or TRBV12-4 to TRBJ2-7; 9 bases line up with TRBD1. The CDR3 totals 16 residues. J gave up 6 bases and V 3 bases, and 12 bases lay outside the gene matches.